Sequencing of this T cell receptor beta chain was carried out in a study of blood T cell repertoires in COVID-19. Study-level background: From the United States, Italy and Spain came samples of acute and convalescent COVID-19. T cells, B-cell-depleted T cells, or PBMCs provided the cDNA or gDNA that served as material.

In the original analysis: Reference gene primer amplification gave estimated nucleated cell counts. Clones were sequenced by immunoSEQ multiplex PCR, and TCRdb holds only the in-frame ones, with some missing. For V, J and clone size, that table is used; D and trimming come from the DNA. Here the sample spans about 110,000 clones, about 80% being singletons. The CDR3 is 15 residues long. The J segment lost 7 bases and the V segment lost 6 bases, leaving 11 bases of the junction unmatched. The germline V gene has CDR1 MNHEY and CDR2 SVGEGT. The TCR originated in a woman older than 75 with acute or convalescent COVID-19. Sequencing was performed on peripheral blood. V and J are TRBV6-2 or TRBV6-3 and TRBJ1-4, with 7 bases lining up with TRBD1. CDR3: CASSSTGTGSEKLFF. In nucleotides, the CDR3 is TGTGCCAGCAGCTCGACAGGGACCGGGAGTGAAAAACTGTTTTTT.